The 18 T cell receptor beta chains given below trace back to one sample, sequenced in a study of blood T cell repertoires in COVID-19. Assay used: immunoSEQ multiplex PCR; TCRdb lists only in-frame clones, some missing. The data contain approximately 280,000 clones, around nine tenths of them seen just once; the ten biggest clones take up 1.9%. Sequencing input: PBMCs or T cells enriched from blood (not recorded which). The receptors were gathered from an older woman who had recovered from COVID-19.

This clone was detected only once. The chain links TRBV5-1 to TRBJ1-1, with TRBD1 matching over 11 bases. J was trimmed by 5 bases and V by 6 bases; bases with no gene match: 3. Per germline, CDR1 SGHRS and CDR2 YFSETQ. The CDR3 loop spans 13 amino acids. CDR3 sequence reads: CASIGTGGTEAFF. CDR3 in DNA: TGCGCCAGCATCGGGACAGGGGGGACTGAAGCTTTCTTT.

The gene calls are TRBV24-1 and TRBJ2-1; 8 nucleotides match TRBD2. V trimming: 6 bases; J trimming: 3 bases; junction bases outside the gene matches: 6. CDR3 size: 15 residues. The germline gives CDR1 KGHDR, CDR2 SFDVKD. The CDR3 reads CATSSGRVNYNEQFF. The CDR3 DNA reads TGTGCCACCAGTAGCGGGAGAGTCAACTACAATGAGCAGTTCTTC.

The chain uses TRBV6-5 and TRBJ1-2; weak D call: TRBD1 (5 bases). This CDR3 is built from 12 residues. CDR1 and CDR2 (germline): MNHEY, SVGAGI. V shed 5 bases and J shed 5 bases, with 9 bases lying between them. CDR3 region: CASSPRGYGYTF. The DNA of the CDR3 is TGTGCCAGCAGTCCTAGGGGTTATGGCTACACCTTC.

The chain couples TRBV13 to TRBJ2-2; 11 bases line up with TRBD2. The germline V gene has CDR1 PRHDT and CDR2 FYEKMQ (reference sequence). CDR3 length equals 17 residues. The J segment lost 4 bases and the V segment lost 5 bases, leaving 9 bases of the junction unmatched. The CDR3 DNA sequence: TGTGCCAGCAGCCTCTTCAGGACTAGCGGGCCCACCGGGGAGCTGTTTTTT. Its protein product is CASSLFRTSGPTGELFF.

The chain has TRBV7-8 and TRBJ1-2; 8 nucleotides agree with TRBD1. The CDR3 runs 15 residues. The V and J ends lost 5 bases and 3 bases, in that order; junction bases with no gene match: 8. In germline, CDR1 is SGHVS, CDR2 FQNEAQ. CDR3 amino acids: CASSPAGTGYYGYTF. CDR3 sequence (DNA): TGTGCCAGCAGCCCCGCCGGGACAGGCTACTATGGCTACACCTTC.

The V gene is TRBV5-1, the J gene TRBJ2-1, with D possibly being TRBD2 (5 bases). Germline-derived CDR1 and CDR2 are SGHRS and YFSETQ. V was pared by 7 bases and J by 4 bases, with 18 bases between. The CDR3 runs to 15 residues. CDR3 nucleotides: TGCGCCAGCGGACTGCCCGGGGATTTATACAATGAGCAGTTCTTC. Protein sequence: CASGLPGDLYNEQFF.

The chain is built from TRBV28 and TRBJ2-2; no definite D call. V was pared by 4 bases and J by 6 bases, with 9 bases between. The CDR3 totals 13 residues. Germline V gene lookup returns CDR1 MDHEN and CDR2 SYDVKM. CDR3 protein: CASSSFFPGELFF. CDR3 DNA sequence: TGTGCCAGCAGTTCGTTCTTTCCCGGGGAGCTGTTTTTT.

The chain employs TRBV13 and TRBJ2-1; 7 bases are shared with TRBD2. This CDR3 region has 16 residues. The trim removed 1 base at V and 1 base at J, leaving 4 bases unmatched. Germline CDR1 reads PRHDT; CDR2 reads FYEKMQ (reference sequence). The CDR3 DNA reads as TGTGCCAGCAGCTTAGTGGCTAGCGGATCCTACAATGAGCAGTTCTTC. Translation: CASSLVASGSYNEQFF.

The chain employs TRBV7-8 and TRBJ1-5; D unclear. CDR3 size: 12 residues. The V gene lost 5 bases and the J gene lost 7 bases, with 9 bases spanning the gap. The V gene's germline CDR1 is SGHVS and CDR2 FQNEAQ. For the CDR3, the DNA is TGTGCCAGCAGCCTCACGGGGCAGCCCCAGCATTTT. It encodes CASSLTGQPQHF.

This sequence joins TRBV11-2 and TRBJ2-7; the match to TRBD2 covers 12 bases. Germline-derived CDR1 and CDR2 are SGHAT and FQNNGV. V was clipped by 5 bases and J by 6 bases; unmatched bases: 8. The CDR3 is 15 amino acids. The CDR3 sequence: CASSTTSGRFSEQYF. In DNA, the CDR3 is TGTGCCAGCAGCACGACTAGCGGGAGATTTAGCGAGCAGTACTTC.

The V gene is TRBV30, the J gene TRBJ2-1; D not resolved. V was clipped by 0 bases and J by 5 bases, with 8 bases between them. The CDR3 is made up of 13 amino acids. Germline V gene data show CDR1 as GTSNPN and CDR2 as SVGIG (reference sequence). CDR3 coding DNA: TGTGCCTGGAGTGTAACAGCCAACAATGAGCAGTTCTTC. Translated, it gives CAWSVTANNEQFF.

The chain carries TRBV10-1 and TRBJ2-1; tentative D call: TRBD2 (6 bases). The V gene lost 3 bases and the J gene lost 2 bases, with 14 bases spanning the gap. The CDR3 covers 16 residues. From germline, CDR1 is WNHNN and CDR2 SYGVQD (reference sequence). CDR3: CASSEGASATYNEQFF. The CDR3 DNA is TGCGCCAGCAGTGAAGGGGCTAGCGCTACCTACAATGAGCAGTTCTTC.

The chain carries TRBV19 and TRBJ1-5; D gene ambiguous. This CDR3 is built from 14 residues. Trimming stripped 5 bases from V and 7 bases from J, with 15 bases between. Looked up from germline, CDR1 is LNHDA and CDR2 is SQIVND (reference sequence). The CDR3 loop reads CASSYSHKIQPQHF. CDR3 sequence (DNA): TGTGCCAGTAGTTACAGCCATAAGATACAGCCCCAGCATTTT.

This rearrangement joins TRBV27 to TRBJ1-1, with 8 bases fitting TRBD1. CDR3 length: 14 amino acids. Per the germline V gene, CDR1 is MNHEY and CDR2 is SMNVEV (reference sequence). V was pared by 5 bases and J by 5 bases, with 7 bases of the junction left unmatched. CDR3 protein: CASSALDRGTEAFF. The CDR3 nucleotides are TGTGCCAGCAGTGCCCTAGACAGGGGAACTGAAGCTTTCTTT.

The V call is TRBV3-1 (or the pseudogene TRBV3-2), the J call TRBJ1-5, with D unresolved. This CDR3 region has 16 residues. CDR1 and CDR2 from the germline V gene are LGHDT and YNNKEL (reference sequence). V dropped 1 base and J dropped 3 bases, with 13 bases sitting between them. CDR3 residues: CASSQGAGGLNQPQHF. In DNA, the CDR3 is TGTGCCAGCAGCCAAGGTGCGGGAGGGCTCAATCAGCCCCAGCATTTT.

This chain connects TRBV5-1 to TRBJ2-3; D may be TRBD2 (7 bases). Germline V gene data show CDR1 as SGHRS and CDR2 as YFSETQ. This CDR3 is 15 amino acids long. The V end lost 0 bases, the J end lost 4 bases, and 12 bases lay between the germline ends. CDR3 region: CASSLEGGSPDTQYF. CDR3 coding DNA: TGCGCCAGCAGCTTGGAGGGGGGGTCCCCAGATACGCAGTATTTT. Looking up the rest from reference TRBV5-1 and TRBJ2-3 gives the full variable domain: KAGVTQTPRYLIKTRGQQVTLSCSPISGHRSVSWYQQTPGQGLQFLFEYFSETQRNKGNFPGRFSGRQFSNSRSEMNVSTLELGDSALYLCASSLEGGSPDTQYFGPGTRLTVL.

The chain uses TRBV7-2 and TRBJ1-5, with no clear D. V gave up 4 bases and J gave up 3 bases, with 13 bases separating them. Germline V gene lookup returns CDR1 SGHTA and CDR2 FQGNSA. The CDR3 sequence is 15 residues long. Here the CDR3 DNA reads TGTGCCAGCAGCTCCGTCGCACAGTACAATCAGCCCCAGCATTTT. Its protein product is CASSSVAQYNQPQHF.

The chain joins TRBV27 to TRBJ2-7, with TRBD2 as a possible D gene (5 bases). Germline V gives CDR1 MNHEY, CDR2 SMNVEV (reference sequence). V dropped 0 bases and J dropped 3 bases, with 6 bases sitting between them. The CDR3 has 13 residues. The CDR3 DNA follows: TGTGCCAGCAGTTTATCTAGCGACTACGAGCAGTACTTC. This codes for CASSLSSDYEQYF.